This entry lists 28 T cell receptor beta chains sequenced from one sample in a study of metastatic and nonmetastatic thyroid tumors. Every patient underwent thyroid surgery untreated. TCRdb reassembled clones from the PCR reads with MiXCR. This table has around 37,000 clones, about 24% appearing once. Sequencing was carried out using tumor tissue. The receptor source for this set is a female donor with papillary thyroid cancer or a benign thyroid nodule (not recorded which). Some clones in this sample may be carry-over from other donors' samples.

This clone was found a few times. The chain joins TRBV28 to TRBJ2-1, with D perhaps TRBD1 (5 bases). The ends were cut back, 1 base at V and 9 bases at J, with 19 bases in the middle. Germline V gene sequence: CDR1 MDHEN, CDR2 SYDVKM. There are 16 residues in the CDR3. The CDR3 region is CASSLLGWTRRSEQFF. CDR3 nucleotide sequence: TGTGCCAGCAGTTTATTGGGTTGGACACGCCGGAGTGAGCAGTTCTTC.

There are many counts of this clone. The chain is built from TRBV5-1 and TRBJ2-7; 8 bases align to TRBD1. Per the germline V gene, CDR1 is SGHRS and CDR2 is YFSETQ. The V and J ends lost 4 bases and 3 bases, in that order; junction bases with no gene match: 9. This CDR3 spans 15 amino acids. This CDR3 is CASSPGTGILYEQYF. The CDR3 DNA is TGCGCCAGCAGCCCCGGGACAGGCATTCTCTACGAGCAGTACTTC. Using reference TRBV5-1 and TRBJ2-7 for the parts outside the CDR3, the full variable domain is KAGVTQTPRYLIKTRGQQVTLSCSPISGHRSVSWYQQTPGQGLQFLFEYFSETQRNKGNFPGRFSGRQFSNSRSEMNVSTLELGDSALYLCASSPGTGILYEQYFGPGTRLTVT.

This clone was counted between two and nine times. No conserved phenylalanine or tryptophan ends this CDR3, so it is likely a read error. This CDR3 reads CASFRSFTEAFL. The CDR3 DNA sequence: TGTGCCAGCTTTAGGTCGTTCACTGAAGCTTTCCTT. The genes are TRBV27 and TRBJ1-1; D is unresolved. Per the germline V gene, CDR1 is MNHEY and CDR2 is SMNVEV (reference sequence). Trimming shortened V by 8 bases and J by 4 bases, and 11 bases separated the two germline ends. The CDR3 spans 12 residues.

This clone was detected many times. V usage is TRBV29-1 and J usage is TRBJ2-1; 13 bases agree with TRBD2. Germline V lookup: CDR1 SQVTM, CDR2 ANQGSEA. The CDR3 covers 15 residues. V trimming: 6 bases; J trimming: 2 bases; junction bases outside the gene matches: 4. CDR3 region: CSVVGTSGTYNEQFF. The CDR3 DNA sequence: TGCAGCGTCGTCGGGACTAGCGGGACCTACAATGAGCAGTTCTTC.

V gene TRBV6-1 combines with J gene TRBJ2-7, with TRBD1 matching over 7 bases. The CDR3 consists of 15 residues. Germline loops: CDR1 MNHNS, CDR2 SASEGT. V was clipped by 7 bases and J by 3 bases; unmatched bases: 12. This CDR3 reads CASTQPTGPNYEQYF. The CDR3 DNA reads TGTGCCAGCACCCAACCGACAGGGCCCAACTACGAGCAGTACTTC.

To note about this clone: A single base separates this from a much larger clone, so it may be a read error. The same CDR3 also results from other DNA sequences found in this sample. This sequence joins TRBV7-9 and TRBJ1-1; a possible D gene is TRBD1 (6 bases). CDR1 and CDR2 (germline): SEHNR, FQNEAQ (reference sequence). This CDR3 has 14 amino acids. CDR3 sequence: CASSLAGTSTEAFF. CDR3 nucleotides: TGTGCCAGCAGCTTAGCGGGGACATCCACTGAAGCCTTCTTT.

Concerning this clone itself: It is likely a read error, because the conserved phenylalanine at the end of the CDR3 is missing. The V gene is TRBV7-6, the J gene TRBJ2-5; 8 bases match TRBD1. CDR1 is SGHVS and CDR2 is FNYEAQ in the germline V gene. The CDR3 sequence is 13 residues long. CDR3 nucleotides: TGTGACAGCAGCTTCACAGGGGGAGAGACCCAGTACTTA. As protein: CDSSFTGGETQYL.

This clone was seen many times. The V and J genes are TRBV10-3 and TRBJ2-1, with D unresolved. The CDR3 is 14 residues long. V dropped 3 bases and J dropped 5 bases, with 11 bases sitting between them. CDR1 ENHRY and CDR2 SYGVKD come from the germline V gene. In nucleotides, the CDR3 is TGTGCCATCAGTGAATTCGGACCGAACAATGAGCAGTTCTTC. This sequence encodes CAISEFGPNNEQFF.

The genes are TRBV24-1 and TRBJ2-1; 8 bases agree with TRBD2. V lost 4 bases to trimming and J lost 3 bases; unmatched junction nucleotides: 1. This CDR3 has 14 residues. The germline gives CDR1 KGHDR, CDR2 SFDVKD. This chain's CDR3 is CATSESGSYNEQFF. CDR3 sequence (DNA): TGTGCCACCAGTGAAAGCGGGAGCTACAATGAGCAGTTCTTC.

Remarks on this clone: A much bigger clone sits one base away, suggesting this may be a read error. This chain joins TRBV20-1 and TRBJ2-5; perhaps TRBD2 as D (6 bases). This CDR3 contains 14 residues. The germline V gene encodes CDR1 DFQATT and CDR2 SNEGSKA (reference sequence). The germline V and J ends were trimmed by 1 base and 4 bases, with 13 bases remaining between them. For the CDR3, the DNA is TGCAGTGCTAGAGGACTAGTGGGCGGAGAGACCCAGTACTTC. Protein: CSARGLVGGETQYF.

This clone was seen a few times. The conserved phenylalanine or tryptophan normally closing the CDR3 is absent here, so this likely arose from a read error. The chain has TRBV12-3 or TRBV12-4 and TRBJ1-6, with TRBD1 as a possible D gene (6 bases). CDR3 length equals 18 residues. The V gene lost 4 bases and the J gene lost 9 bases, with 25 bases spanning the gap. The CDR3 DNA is TGTGCCAGCAGTTCCCCCAAGTACAGGGATAATGGTGGTTCACCCCTCCACGTT. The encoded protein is CASSSPKYRDNGGSPLHV.

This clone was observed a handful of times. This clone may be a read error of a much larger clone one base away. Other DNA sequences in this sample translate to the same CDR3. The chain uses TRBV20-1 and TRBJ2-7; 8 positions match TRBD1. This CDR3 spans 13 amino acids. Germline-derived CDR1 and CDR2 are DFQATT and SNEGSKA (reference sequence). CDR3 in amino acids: CSARTGTFYEQYF. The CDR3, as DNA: TGCAGCGCTAGGACAGGGACGTTCTACGAGCAGTACTTC.

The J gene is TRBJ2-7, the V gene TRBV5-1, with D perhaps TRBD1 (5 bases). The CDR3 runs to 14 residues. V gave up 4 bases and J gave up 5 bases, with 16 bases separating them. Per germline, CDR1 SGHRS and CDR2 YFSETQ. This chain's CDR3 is CASSTQPDRDEQYF. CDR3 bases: TGCGCCAGCAGCACCCAGCCCGACAGAGACGAGCAGTACTTC.

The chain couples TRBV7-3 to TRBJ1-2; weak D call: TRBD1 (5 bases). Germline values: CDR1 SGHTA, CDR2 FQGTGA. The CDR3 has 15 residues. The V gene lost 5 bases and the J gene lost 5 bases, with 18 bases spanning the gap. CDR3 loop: CASSGTPGVPYGYTF. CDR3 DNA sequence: TGTGCCAGCAGCGGCACCCCGGGGGTTCCTTATGGCTACACCTTC.

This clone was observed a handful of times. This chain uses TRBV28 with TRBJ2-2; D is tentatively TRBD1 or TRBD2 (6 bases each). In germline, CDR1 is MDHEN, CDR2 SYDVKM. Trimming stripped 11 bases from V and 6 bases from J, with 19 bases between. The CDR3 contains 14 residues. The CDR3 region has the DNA TGTGCCGCACACGAGGGGGGCGCGTCCGGGGAGCTGTTTTTT. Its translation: CAAHEGGASGELFF. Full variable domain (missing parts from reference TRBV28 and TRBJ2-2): DVKVTQSSRYLVKRTGEKVFLECVQDMDHENMFWYRQDPGLGLRLIYFSYDVKMKEKGDIPEGYSVSREKKERFSLILESASTNQTSMYLCAAHEGGASGELFFGEGSRLTVL.

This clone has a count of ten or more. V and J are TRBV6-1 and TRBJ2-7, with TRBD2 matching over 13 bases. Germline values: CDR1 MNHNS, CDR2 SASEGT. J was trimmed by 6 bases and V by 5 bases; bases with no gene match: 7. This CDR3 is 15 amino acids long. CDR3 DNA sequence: TGTGCCAGCAGTTCGACTAGCGGGGGGCCGGGCGAGCAGTACTTC. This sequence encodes CASSSTSGGPGEQYF.

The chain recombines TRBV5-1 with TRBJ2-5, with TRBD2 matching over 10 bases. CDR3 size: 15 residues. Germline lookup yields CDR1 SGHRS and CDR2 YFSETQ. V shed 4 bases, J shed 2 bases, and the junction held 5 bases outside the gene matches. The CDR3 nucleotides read TGCGCCAGCAGCCCGGGGACTAGCGCTCAAGAGACCCAGTACTTC. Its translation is CASSPGTSAQETQYF.

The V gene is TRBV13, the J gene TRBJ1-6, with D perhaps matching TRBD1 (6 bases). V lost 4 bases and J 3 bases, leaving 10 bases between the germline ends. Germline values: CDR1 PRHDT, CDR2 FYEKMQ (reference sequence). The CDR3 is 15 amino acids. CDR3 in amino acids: CASSSWTDYNSPLHF. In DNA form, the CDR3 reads TGTGCCAGCAGCTCCTGGACAGACTATAATTCACCCCTCCACTTT.

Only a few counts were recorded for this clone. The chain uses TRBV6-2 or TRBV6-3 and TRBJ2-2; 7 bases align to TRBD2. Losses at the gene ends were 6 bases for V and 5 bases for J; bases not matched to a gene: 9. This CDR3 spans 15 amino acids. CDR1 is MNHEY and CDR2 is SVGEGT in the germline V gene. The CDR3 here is CASSPRGSATGELFF. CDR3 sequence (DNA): TGTGCCAGCAGCCCACGCGGGAGCGCGACCGGGGAGCTGTTTTTT.

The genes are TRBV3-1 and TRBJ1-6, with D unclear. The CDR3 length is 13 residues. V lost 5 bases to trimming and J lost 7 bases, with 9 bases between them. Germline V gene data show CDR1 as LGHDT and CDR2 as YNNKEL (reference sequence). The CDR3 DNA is TGTGCCAGCAGCTACTTCCTGAATTCACCCCTCCACTTT. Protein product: CASSYFLNSPLHF.

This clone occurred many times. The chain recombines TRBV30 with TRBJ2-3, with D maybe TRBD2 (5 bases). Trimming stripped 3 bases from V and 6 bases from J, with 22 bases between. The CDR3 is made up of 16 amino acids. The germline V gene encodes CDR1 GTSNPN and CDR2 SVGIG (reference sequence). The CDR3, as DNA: TGTGCCTGGAGGGCCTTCCTTACAGCGGAGGTGGATACGCAGTATTTT. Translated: CAWRAFLTAEVDTQYF.

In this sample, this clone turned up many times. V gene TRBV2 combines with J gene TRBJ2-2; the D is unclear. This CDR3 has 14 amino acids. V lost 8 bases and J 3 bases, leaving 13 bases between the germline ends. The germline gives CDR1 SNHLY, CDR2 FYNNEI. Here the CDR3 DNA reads TGTGCCAGCGGACGGAGTCGGGACACCGGGGAGCTGTTTTTT. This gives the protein CASGRSRDTGELFF.

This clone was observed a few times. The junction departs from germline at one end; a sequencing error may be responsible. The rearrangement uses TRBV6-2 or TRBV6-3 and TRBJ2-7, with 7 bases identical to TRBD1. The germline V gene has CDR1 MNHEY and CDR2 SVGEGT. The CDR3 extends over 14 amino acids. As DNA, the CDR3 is TGTGCCAGCAGCTACTCGTCAGGGGGCTACGAGCAGTACTTC. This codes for CASSYSSGGYEQYF.

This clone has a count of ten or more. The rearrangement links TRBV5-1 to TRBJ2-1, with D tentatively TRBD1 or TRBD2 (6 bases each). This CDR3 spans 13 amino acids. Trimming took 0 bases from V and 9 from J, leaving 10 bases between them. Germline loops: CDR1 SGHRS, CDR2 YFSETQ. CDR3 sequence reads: CASSLGGAGEQFF. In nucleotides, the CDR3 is TGCGCCAGCAGCTTGGGGGGGGCGGGTGAGCAGTTCTTC.

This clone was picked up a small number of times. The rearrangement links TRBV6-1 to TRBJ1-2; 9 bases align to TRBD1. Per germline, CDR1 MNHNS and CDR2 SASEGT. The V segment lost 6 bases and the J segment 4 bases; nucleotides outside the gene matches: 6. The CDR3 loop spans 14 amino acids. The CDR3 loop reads CASRPGQGGYGYTF. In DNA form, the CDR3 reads TGTGCCAGCAGACCGGGACAGGGCGGCTATGGCTACACCTTC.

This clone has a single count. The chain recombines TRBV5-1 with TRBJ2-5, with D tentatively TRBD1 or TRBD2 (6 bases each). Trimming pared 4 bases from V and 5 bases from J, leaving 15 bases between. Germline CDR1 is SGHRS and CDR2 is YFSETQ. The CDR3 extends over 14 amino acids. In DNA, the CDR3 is TGCGCCAGCAGCCCGGGGGATAGGGGGGAGACCCAGTACTTC. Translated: CASSPGDRGETQYF.

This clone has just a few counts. The CDR3 is CASSRQGRTYNEQFF. The CDR3 nucleotides read TGTGCCAGCAGTCGACAGGGGAGGACCTACAATGAGCAGTTCTTC. The chain carries TRBV6-1 and TRBJ2-1, with 8 bases lining up with TRBD1. Germline V CDR1 and CDR2: MNHNS, SASEGT. The V and J ends lost 5 bases and 2 bases, in that order; junction bases with no gene match: 5. This CDR3 is built from 15 residues.

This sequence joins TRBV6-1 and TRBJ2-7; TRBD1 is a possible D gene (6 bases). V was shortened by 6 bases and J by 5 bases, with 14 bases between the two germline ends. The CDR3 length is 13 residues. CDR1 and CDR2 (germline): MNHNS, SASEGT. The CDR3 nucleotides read TGTGCCAGCAGCCAAATCAGGGGCGACGAGCAGTACTTC. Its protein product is CASSQIRGDEQYF.